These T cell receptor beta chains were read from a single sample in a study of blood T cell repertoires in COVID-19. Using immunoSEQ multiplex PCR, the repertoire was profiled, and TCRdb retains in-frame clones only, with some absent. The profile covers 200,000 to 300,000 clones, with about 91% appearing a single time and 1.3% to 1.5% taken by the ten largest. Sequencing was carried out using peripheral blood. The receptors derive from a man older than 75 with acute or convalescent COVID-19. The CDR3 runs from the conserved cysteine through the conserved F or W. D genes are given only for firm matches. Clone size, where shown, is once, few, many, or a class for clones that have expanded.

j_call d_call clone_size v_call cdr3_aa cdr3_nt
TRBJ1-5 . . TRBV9 CASSVGPVNQPQHF TGTGCCAGCAGCGTAGGGCCTGTTAATCAGCCCCAGCATTTT
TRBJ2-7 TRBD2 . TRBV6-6 CASSSGLAGLSYEQYF TGTGCCAGCAGTTCCGGACTAGCGGGGCTCTCCTACGAGCAGTACTTC
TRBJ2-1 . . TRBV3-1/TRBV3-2 CASSQAFSYNEQFF TGTGCCAGCAGCCAGGCTTTCTCCTACAATGAGCAGTTCTTC
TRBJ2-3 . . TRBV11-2 CASSLERGGTDTQYF TGTGCCAGCAGCTTAGAGCGGGGCGGCACAGATACGCAGTATTTT
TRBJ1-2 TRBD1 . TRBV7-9 CASSLALDRPYGYTF TGTGCCAGCAGCTTAGCGCTGGACAGGCCCTATGGCTACACCTTC
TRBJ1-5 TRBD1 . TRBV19 CASRKITGGANQPQHF TGTGCCAGTAGAAAGATCACAGGGGGCGCAAATCAGCCCCAGCATTTT
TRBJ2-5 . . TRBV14 CASSSLAGLRNQETQYF TGTGCCAGCAGCTCTCTTGCGGGTCTTAGGAACCAAGAGACCCAGTACTTC
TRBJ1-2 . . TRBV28 CASSPDRFYGYTF TGTGCCAGCAGCCCCGACAGGTTCTATGGCTACACCTTC
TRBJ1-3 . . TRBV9 CASSLNSPGKGVGNTIYF TGTGCCAGCAGCCTAAACTCTCCAGGGAAAGGAGTTGGAAACACCATATATTTT
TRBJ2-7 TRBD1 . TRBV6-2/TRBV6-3 CASSDWDRGRVEQYF TGTGCCAGCAGCGACTGGGACAGGGGGCGCGTCGAGCAGTACTTC
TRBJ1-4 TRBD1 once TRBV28 CASSSPGTVGEKLFF TGTGCCAGCAGTTCCCCCGGGACAGTCGGGGAAAAACTGTTTTTT
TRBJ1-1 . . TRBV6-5 CASSYSAGVTEAFF TGTGCCAGCAGTTACTCGGCGGGCGTCACTGAAGCTTTCTTT
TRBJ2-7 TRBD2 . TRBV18 CASSPVPVLAGTEARQYF TGTGCCAGCTCACCAGTGCCTGTACTAGCGGGGACCGAAGCAAGGCAGTACTTC
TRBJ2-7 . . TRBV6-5 CASSPLYEQYF TGTGCCAGCAGTCCTTTATACGAGCAGTACTTC
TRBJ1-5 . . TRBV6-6 CASSPRGGQSVQPQHF TGTGCCAGCAGTCCCCGGGGGGGTCAGTCGGTGCAGCCCCAGCATTTT
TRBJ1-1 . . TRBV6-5 CASSFGGDVAFF TGTGCCAGCAGTTTTGGGGGGGACGTAGCTTTCTTT
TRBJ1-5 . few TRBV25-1 CASSHGGDRRPQHF TGTGCCAGCAGCCACGGGGGGGACCGGAGGCCCCAGCATTTT
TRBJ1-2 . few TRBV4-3 CASSQDRGIRGYTF TGCGCCAGCAGCCAAGATAGGGGAATAAGGGGCTACACCTTC
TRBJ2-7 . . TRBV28 CASSLWQAVSYEQYF TGTGCCAGCAGTTTATGGCAGGCCGTCTCCTACGAGCAGTACTTC
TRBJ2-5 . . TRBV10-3 CAISQGSAETQYF TGTGCCATCAGTCAGGGGAGCGCGGAGACCCAGTACTTC
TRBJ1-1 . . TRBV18 CASSLLANEAFF TGTGCCAGCTCACTGCTGGCAAATGAAGCTTTCTTT
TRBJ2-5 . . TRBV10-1 CASSEWQVARVQETQYF TGCGCCAGCAGTGAGTGGCAGGTGGCGCGAGTGCAAGAGACCCAGTACTTC
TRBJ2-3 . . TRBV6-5 CASSLGLATDTQYF TGTGCCAGCAGCCTCGGGCTAGCGACAGATACGCAGTATTTT
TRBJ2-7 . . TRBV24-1 CATSDPSGRSSYEQYF TGTGCCACCAGTGACCCGAGCGGAAGGAGCTCCTACGAGCAGTACTTC
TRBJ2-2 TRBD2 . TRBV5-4 CASSRAGGNTGELFF TGTGCCAGCAGTCGAGCGGGAGGGAACACCGGGGAGCTGTTTTTT
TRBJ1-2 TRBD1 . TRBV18 CASRTGSLNGYTF TGTGCCAGCCGGACAGGGAGTTTGAACGGCTACACCTTC
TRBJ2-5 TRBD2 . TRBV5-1 CASTTGTSGRQETQYF TGCGCCAGCACCACCGGGACTAGCGGGAGACAAGAGACCCAGTACTTC
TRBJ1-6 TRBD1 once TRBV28 CASSPTGWNSPLHF TGTGCCAGCAGTCCGACAGGGTGGAATTCACCCCTCCACTTT
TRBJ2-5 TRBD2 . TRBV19 CASTAGTSGGQETQYF TGTGCCAGTACCGCAGGGACTAGCGGGGGTCAAGAGACCCAGTACTTC
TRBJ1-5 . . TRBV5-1 CASSLDGQLNQPQHF TGCGCCAGCAGCTTGGATGGACAGCTCAATCAGCCCCAGCATTTT
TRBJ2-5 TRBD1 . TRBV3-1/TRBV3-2 CASSARDRDWETQYF TGTGCCAGCAGCGCCCGGGACAGGGATTGGGAGACCCAGTACTTC
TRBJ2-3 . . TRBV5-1 CASSLGGGPDTQYF TGCGCCAGCAGCTTAGGGGGGGGCCCAGATACGCAGTATTTT
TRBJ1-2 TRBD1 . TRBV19 CASSLSLRTGIRGYTF TGTGCCAGTAGTCTCTCCTTAAGGACAGGGATAAGGGGCTACACCTTC
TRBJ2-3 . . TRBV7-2 CASSLGGASTDTQYF TGTGCCAGCAGCTTAGGGGGAGCTAGCACAGATACGCAGTATTTT
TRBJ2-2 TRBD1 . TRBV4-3 CASSQAPGQGFTGELFF TGCGCCAGCAGCCAAGCCCCGGGACAGGGGTTCACCGGGGAGCTGTTTTTT
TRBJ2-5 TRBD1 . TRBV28 CASRTGGETQYF TGTGCCAGCAGAACAGGGGGCGAGACCCAGTACTTC
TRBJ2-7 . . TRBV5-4 CASSLAGTAGYEQYF TGTGCCAGCAGCTTGGCCGGGACAGCGGGCTACGAGCAGTACTTC
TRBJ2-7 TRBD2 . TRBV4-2 CASSPHSLADSYEQYF TGTGCCAGCAGCCCTCATTCACTAGCGGACTCCTACGAGCAGTACTTC
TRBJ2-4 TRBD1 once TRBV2 CASRGQELAKNIQYF TGTGCCAGCAGAGGACAGGAGTTAGCCAAAAACATTCAGTACTTC
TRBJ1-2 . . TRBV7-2 CASSDQGRGYTF TGTGCCAGCAGTGATCAGGGGAGAGGCTACACCTTC
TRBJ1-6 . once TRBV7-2 CASSLGAGTNSPLHF TGTGCCAGCAGCTTGGGGGCAGGAACTAATTCACCCCTCCACTTT
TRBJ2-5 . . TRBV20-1 CSAGKETQYF TGCAGTGCCGGTAAAGAGACCCAGTACTTC
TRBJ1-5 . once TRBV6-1 CASSEGQGHQPQHF TGTGCCAGCAGTGAAGGGCAGGGTCATCAGCCCCAGCATTTT
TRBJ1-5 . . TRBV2 CASSEREVGQPQHF TGTGCCAGCAGTGAGCGGGAGGTCGGTCAGCCCCAGCATTTT
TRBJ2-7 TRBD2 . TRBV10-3 CAIRPGLADYEQYF TGTGCCATCAGGCCGGGACTAGCGGACTACGAGCAGTACTTC
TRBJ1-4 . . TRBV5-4 CASSLGGSPTNEKLFF TGTGCCAGCAGCTTGGGAGGGTCCCCAACTAATGAAAAACTGTTTTTT
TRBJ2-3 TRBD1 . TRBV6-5 CASSSRQGAKDTQYF TGTGCCAGCAGTTCTCGACAGGGGGCTAAAGATACGCAGTATTTT
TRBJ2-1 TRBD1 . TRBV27 CASSATGTGGGEQFF TGTGCCAGCAGTGCCACCGGGACAGGGGGCGGGGAGCAGTTCTTC
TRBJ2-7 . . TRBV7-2 CASSSGLSYEQYF TGTGCCAGCAGCTCGGGACTCTCCTACGAGCAGTACTTC
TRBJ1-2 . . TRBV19 CASSIDHSYGYTF TGTGCCAGTAGTATAGATCACTCTTATGGCTACACCTTC
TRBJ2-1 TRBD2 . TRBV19 CASSMGGVRYNEQFF TGTGCCAGTAGTATGGGAGGGGTCCGGTACAATGAGCAGTTCTTC
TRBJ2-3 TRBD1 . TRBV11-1 CASSLAWDRRPTDTQYF TGTGCCAGCAGCTTAGCCTGGGACAGGCGCCCCACAGATACGCAGTATTTT
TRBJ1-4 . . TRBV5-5 CASSLNTGRGGSEKLFF TGTGCCAGCAGCTTGAATACGGGCAGGGGAGGGTCGGAAAAACTGTTTTTT
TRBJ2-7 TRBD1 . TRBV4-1 CASSHGQGSYEQYF TGCGCCAGCAGCCACGGACAGGGTTCCTACGAGCAGTACTTC
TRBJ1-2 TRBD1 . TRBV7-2 CASTRQGPNYGYTF TGTGCCAGCACCCGACAGGGTCCCAACTATGGCTACACCTTC
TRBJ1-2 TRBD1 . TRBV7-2 CASSLAGTGNYGYTF TGTGCCAGCAGCTTAGCGGGGACAGGCAACTATGGCTACACCTTC
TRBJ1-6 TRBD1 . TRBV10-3 CAISGETGYNSPLHF TGTGCCATCAGTGGGGAGACAGGGTATAATTCACCCCTCCACTTT
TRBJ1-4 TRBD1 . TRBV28 CASSLSRQGVNEKLFF TGTGCCAGCAGCCTCTCTCGGCAGGGGGTTAATGAAAAACTGTTTTTT
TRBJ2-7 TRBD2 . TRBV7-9 CASSLALGSSGESYEQYF TGTGCCAGCAGCTTAGCGCTTGGGTCTAGCGGAGAGTCCTACGAGCAGTACTTC